These T cell receptor beta chains were read from a single sample in a study of T cell responses to AZD1222 COVID-19 vaccine. Clones were sequenced by immunoSEQ multiplex PCR, and TCRdb holds only the in-frame ones, with some missing. The table lists about 180,000 clones, 88% of them singletons. The sequences come from peripheral blood, collected on day 0 of AZD1222 vaccination. These TCRs come from an adult in good health. Both conserved end residues are part of each CDR3. D genes are given only for firm matches. Size values are once, few and many counts, or a class for expanded clones, and some rows have none.

size	D	V	J	DNA	CDR3
once	TRBD2	TRBV19	TRBJ2-5	TGTGCCAGTAGTGGAAGCGGGGGTGTTTTCGGAGAGACCCAGTACTTC	CASSGSGGVFGETQYF
NA	NA	TRBV5-4	TRBJ2-3	TGTGCCAGCAGCCAACTAATGAATACGCAGTATTTT	CASSQLMNTQYF
NA	TRBD2	TRBV6-2/TRBV6-3	TRBJ2-7	TGTGCCAGCAGTTGGGTGGGGGGGTCGGCAGCGCAGTACTTC	CASSWVGGSAAQYF
NA	TRBD2	TRBV5-4	TRBJ2-3	TGTGCCAGCAGCTCCCCTCTAGCGGGAGGTGCAGATACGCAGTATTTT	CASSSPLAGGADTQYF
NA	NA	TRBV5-1	TRBJ1-1	TGCGCCAGCAGCTTGGCTTCAGGGGACACTGAAGCTTTCTTT	CASSLASGDTEAFF
NA	NA	TRBV6-5	TRBJ1-2	TGTGCCAGCAGTTACTCTCAGGGGTATGGCTACACCTTC	CASSYSQGYGYTF
NA	TRBD1	TRBV5-1	TRBJ1-5	TGCGCCAGCAGCTTCAATGGACAGGGCAATCAGCCCCAGCATTTT	CASSFNGQGNQPQHF
NA	NA	TRBV11-3	TRBJ2-7	TGTGCCAGCAGCTTAGCCGCGGGTAGTTACGAGCAGTACTTC	CASSLAAGSYEQYF
NA	TRBD1	TRBV25-1	TRBJ2-5	TGTGCCAGCAGTGCCTACAGGGGCGACCAAGAGACCCAGTACTTC	CASSAYRGDQETQYF
few	NA	TRBV27	TRBJ1-1	TGTGCCAGCAGTTTAAGCAGGCACACTGAAGCTTTCTTT	CASSLSRHTEAFF
once	NA	TRBV2	TRBJ1-3	TGTGCCAGCAGTGACGGGACCGGCAGGGCCGCTGGAAACACCATATATTTT	CASSDGTGRAAGNTIYF
NA	TRBD2	TRBV6-2/TRBV6-3	TRBJ2-3	TGTGCCAGCAGTCGGGACTACTACGGAGATACGCAGTATTTT	CASSRDYYGDTQYF
once	NA	TRBV10-1	TRBJ2-2	TGCGCCAGCAGCCGGGACGCTAACACCGGGGAGCTGTTTTTT	CASSRDANTGELFF
NA	NA	TRBV30	TRBJ1-4	TGTGCCTGTACAGAGGCCGGAGGGGATGAAAAACTGTTTTTT	CACTEAGGDEKLFF
NA	TRBD1	TRBV30	TRBJ1-5	TGTGCCTGGAGTGGACAGGGGAATCAGCCCCAGCATTTT	CAWSGQGNQPQHF
NA	NA	TRBV6-1	TRBJ2-6	TGTGCCAGCAGTCCCCAGGGGACTGGGGCCAACGTCCTGACTTTC	CASSPQGTGANVLTF
NA	NA	TRBV11-3	TRBJ2-6	TGTGCCAGCAGCTCGGGACGGTCGACTCAAGGGGCCAACGTCCTGACTTTC	CASSSGRSTQGANVLTF
NA	TRBD2	TRBV11-1	TRBJ2-7	TGTGCCAGCAGCTTAGCTCCCCGGAGGGGCGGGAGCTCCTACGAGCAGTACTTC	CASSLAPRRGGSSYEQYF
once	TRBD1	TRBV28	TRBJ1-2	TGTGCCAGCAGTTTCGGGACAGGAGCGGTCTTGTATGGCTACACCTTC	CASSFGTGAVLYGYTF
NA	NA	TRBV4-2	TRBJ2-7	TGTGCCAGCAGCCAAGTTTCTCCAGACTACTCCTACGAGCAGTACTTC	CASSQVSPDYSYEQYF
NA	NA	TRBV30	TRBJ1-6	TGTGCCTGGAGTTACACAAGTTCAATTTCACCCCTCCACTTT	CAWSYTSSISPLHF
NA	NA	TRBV6-2/TRBV6-3	TRBJ2-5	TGTGCCAGCAGTTACGGGGTTGGGTGGTCGGAGACCCAGTACTTC	CASSYGVGWSETQYF
NA	TRBD2	TRBV5-4	TRBJ2-7	TGTGCCAGCAGCTTAATAGCGGGCGCCTCCTACGAGCAGTACTTC	CASSLIAGASYEQYF
NA	NA	TRBV7-9	TRBJ2-7	TGTGCCAGCAGCTTAAAACTGGGCTACGAGCAGTACTTC	CASSLKLGYEQYF
NA	NA	TRBV7-9	TRBJ1-3	TGTGCCAGCAGCTTAGAGGCAGGGGCGGGAAACACCATATATTTT	CASSLEAGAGNTIYF
NA	NA	TRBV27	TRBJ2-7	TGTGCCAGCGGTCGGGGAGGGGGATACGAGCAGTACTTC	CASGRGGGYEQYF
NA	NA	TRBV6-6	TRBJ1-1	TGTGCCAGCAGTTACAGGGGTAGGTCTGAAGCTTTCTTT	CASSYRGRSEAFF
NA	NA	TRBV28	TRBJ1-4	TGTGCCAGCAGTTTTCGGGGGGTCATCGCTGGAAAACTGTTTTTT	CASSFRGVIAGKLFF
NA	NA	TRBV2	TRBJ2-7	TGTGCCAGCAGTGTGCTGTCCCGCAGCTCCTACGAGCAGTACTTC	CASSVLSRSSYEQYF
NA	NA	TRBV6-1	TRBJ2-7	TGTGCCAGCAGTGAAGCATCCTGGAACCAGTACTTC	CASSEASWNQYF
NA	NA	TRBV29-1	TRBJ1-1	TGCAGCGTTGAAGCCGGCGCAGGGTACACTGAAGCTTTCTTT	CSVEAGAGYTEAFF
NA	TRBD2	TRBV9	TRBJ2-1	TGTGCCAGCAGCGTCGGGGGGTCTGGCAATGAGCAGTTCTTC	CASSVGGSGNEQFF
NA	NA	TRBV29-1	TRBJ2-3	TGCAGCGTCCACGGGTATATTACCGGGGGACCAGATACGCAGTATTTT	CSVHGYITGGPDTQYF
NA	TRBD2	TRBV10-3	TRBJ2-2	TGTGCCATCAGTGAGAGGCTAGCGGGAAACACCGGGGAGCTGTTTTTT	CAISERLAGNTGELFF
NA	TRBD1	TRBV7-2	TRBJ2-1	TGTGCCAGCAGTCTACAGGGGTGGAATGAGCAGTTCTTC	CASSLQGWNEQFF
NA	NA	TRBV28	TRBJ1-2	TGTGCCAGCAGCCAAGCTAACTATGGCTACACCTTC	CASSQANYGYTF
NA	NA	TRBV9	TRBJ1-2	TGTGCCAGCAGCCAATCGGGCCAGGGCCTTTATGGCTACACCTTC	CASSQSGQGLYGYTF
NA	TRBD2	TRBV9	TRBJ2-1	TGTGCCAGCAGCCCCTCCGGGACTAGCGCCTACAATGAGCAGTTCTTC	CASSPSGTSAYNEQFF
once	NA	TRBV27	TRBJ2-7	TGTGCCAGCAGTCCTCTGGGGAGGACCACGTCCTACGAGCAGTACTTC	CASSPLGRTTSYEQYF
NA	NA	TRBV25-1	TRBJ1-2	TGTGCCAGCAGTGAAACAGGTCTAATTAACTATGGCTACACCTTC	CASSETGLINYGYTF
NA	NA	TRBV14	TRBJ1-5	TGTGCCAGCAGCCAAGATCACATGGGAAATCAGCCCCAGCATTTT	CASSQDHMGNQPQHF
NA	TRBD1	TRBV25-1	TRBJ1-2	TGTGCCAGCAGTGAATATAGTCTCTCAGGGGGCTATGGCTACACCTTC	CASSEYSLSGGYGYTF
once	TRBD2	TRBV6-2/TRBV6-3	TRBJ2-1	TGTGCCAGCAGTTATAAGGGACTAGGGGGGGGTGAGCAGTTCTTC	CASSYKGLGGGEQFF
NA	NA	TRBV9	TRBJ1-5	TGTGCCAGCAGCGTAGGTGGTCGCAATCAGCCCCAGCATTTT	CASSVGGRNQPQHF
NA	NA	TRBV12-3/TRBV12-4	TRBJ1-4	TGTGCCAGCAGTTTATCCCCCCCTGAAAAACTGTTTTTT	CASSLSPPEKLFF
NA	TRBD1	TRBV10-2	TRBJ1-2	TGCGCCAGCAGCTCCGGGACAGCAGAAGCTAACTATGGCTACACCTTC	CASSSGTAEANYGYTF